Sequencing of this TCR beta chain was carried out in a study of T cells in localized non-small cell lung cancer. Only in-frame clones appear in the TCRdb table, and some are missing; sequencing was by immunoSEQ multiplex PCR. The sample yields approximately 31,000 clones, under 85% seen once. General observations from the study: A higher density of T cells in blood coincided with extended overall survival. Adjacent uninvolved lung tissue had the highest T cell clonality, exceeding tumor. Analysis by sequencing included only one tumor region, so heterogeneity remains possible. A median of 57 clones ranked among the top 100 in tumor appeared in adjacent lung.

Note on this clone: Its antigen is undetermined.

The receptor was derived from a male donor older than 55 with stage II squamous cell lung carcinoma. Here the sequenced sample was peripheral blood, taken before any cancer treatment.

CDR3 nucleotides: TGTGCCTGGGGGAATCGAGCAGGGTGGCGTATCGACACCTTC. It translates to CAWGNRAGWRIDTF. The chain combines TRBV30 with TRBJ1-2; D perhaps matches TRBD1 (5 bases). The germline V gene has CDR1 GTSNPN and CDR2 SVGIG (reference sequence). The V and J ends lost 5 bases and 12 bases respectively, with 25 bases between them. The CDR3 covers 14 residues.